The sample holds one count of the clone carrying this TCR beta chain. Its antigen is unknown. Mismatch with germline at one junction end may stem from a read error. This entry belongs to a study of persistence of HIV-infected CD4 T cells. This was the immunoSEQ version 4 assay in survey mode. Profiling relied on immunoSEQ multiplex PCR, and the TCRdb table lists in-frame clones only, not all of them. The top ten hold about 0.94% of the sample, which has 40,000 or so clones, about 90% seen once. This nonspecific control used anti-CD3/anti-CD28 bead stimulation of CD4+ T cells. Sorting of responding CD4+ T cells relied on upregulated CD40 ligand together with CD69. This CDR3 is 13 amino acids long. CDR1 is SNHLY and CDR2 is FYNNEI in the germline V gene.

The chain recombines TRBV2 with TRBJ2-7, with 10 bases identical to TRBD1. The receptor comes from an adult man with HIV who was CMV-seropositive. The source was CD4+ T cells sorted from PBMCs after approximately 19-hour stimulation, collected from a patient who received antiretroviral therapy. Here the CDR3 reads CASGDRGPYEQYF. In nucleotides, the CDR3 is TGTGCCAGCGGTGACAGGGGGCCCTACGAGCAGTACTTC. Using reference TRBV2 and TRBJ2-7 for the parts outside the CDR3, the full variable domain is EPEVTQTPSHQVTQMGQEVILRCVPISNHLYFYWYRQILGQKVEFLVSFYNNEISEKSEIFDDQFSVERPDGSNFTLKIRSTKLEDSAMYFCASGDRGPYEQYFGPGTRLTVT.